Here is one T cell receptor (beta chain) with its context. CDR1 and CDR2 (germline): MNHNS, SASEGT. With 6 bases clipped from V and 5 bases from J, the junction kept 10 bases outside the gene matches. The CDR3 sequence is 15 residues long. These data come from a study of T-cell reconstitution after alpha-beta-depleted transplantation in children. Researchers prepared the TCRbeta library using unique molecular identifiers, the study reports. TCRdb independently ran MiXCR on the PCR reads; one entry per CDR3 protein. The sample carries about 350,000 distinct CDR3 sequences, roughly 13% recorded once. Sequencing used PBMCs, obtained from the stem cell graft. V gene TRBV6-1 combines with J gene TRBJ2-1, with 7 bases aligning to TRBD2. This receptor was identified in a human donor who donated a stem cell graft to a child with Fanconi anemia. CDR3 nucleotide sequence: TGTGCCAGCAGGCACGGAGCGGGGCCTGACAATGAGCAGTTCTTC. It yields the protein CASRHGAGPDNEQFF.